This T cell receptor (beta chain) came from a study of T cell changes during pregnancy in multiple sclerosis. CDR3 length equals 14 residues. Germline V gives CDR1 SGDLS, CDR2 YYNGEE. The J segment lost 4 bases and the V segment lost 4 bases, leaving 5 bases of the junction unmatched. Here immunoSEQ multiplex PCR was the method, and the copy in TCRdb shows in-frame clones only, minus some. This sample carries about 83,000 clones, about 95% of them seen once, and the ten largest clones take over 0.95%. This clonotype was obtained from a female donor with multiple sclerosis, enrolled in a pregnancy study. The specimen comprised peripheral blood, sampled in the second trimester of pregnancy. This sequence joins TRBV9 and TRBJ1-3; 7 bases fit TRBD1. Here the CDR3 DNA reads TGTGCCAGCAGCATAACAGGGGTAGGAAACACCATATATTTT. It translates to CASSITGVGNTIYF.